These 20 T cell receptor beta chains came from one sample sequenced in a study of neoadjuvant anti-PD-1 for oral cavity cancer. Measured with immunoSEQ multiplex PCR; TCRdb has only the in-frame clones, and not every one. The sample lists 8,500 to 9,500 clones, 75% to 85% occurring once. The time point was: after neoadjuvant nivolumab, at surgical resection. Material: PBMCs, obtained after nivolumab (anti-PD-1) treatment. The source is a person aged 35-80 years with oral cavity squamous cell carcinoma.

The gene calls are TRBV6-1 and TRBJ1-5, with TRBD1 matching over 7 bases. Germline CDR1 and CDR2: MNHNS and SASEGT. CDR3 length: 14 amino acids. Trimming removed 7 bases from V and 2 bases from J; junction bases left unmatched: 5. CDR3 DNA sequence: TGTGCCAGCACAGGGGGATATGGCAATCAGCCCCAGCATTTT. Amino acid sequence: CASTGGYGNQPQHF.

Here the CDR3 DNA reads TGCGCCAGCAGTCCAGGGTCGGGTACTGAAGCTTTCTTT. It yields the protein CASSPGSGTEAFF. The chain carries TRBV10-1 and TRBJ1-1, with TRBD1 as a possible D gene (5 bases). The CDR3 has 13 amino acids. Germline CDR1 is WNHNN and CDR2 is SYGVQD (reference sequence). Trimming took off 5 bases at V and 5 bases at J, with 12 bases between the two ends.

The V and J genes are TRBV25-1 and TRBJ1-6; weak D call: TRBD1 (6 bases). The CDR3 length is 15 residues. Germline-derived CDR1 and CDR2 are MGHDK and SYGVNS. V dropped 8 bases and J dropped 0 bases, with 11 bases sitting between them. The CDR3 region has the DNA TGTGCCAGCGAACAGGGAAGCTCCTATAATTCACCCCTCCACTTT. Translated: CASEQGSSYNSPLHF. The complete variable domain, with remaining parts taken from reference TRBV25-1 and TRBJ1-6, reads EADIYQTPRYLVIGTGKKITLECSQTMGHDKMYWYQQDPGMELHLIHYSYGVNSTEKGDLSSESTVSRIRTEHFPLTLESARPSHTSQYLCASEQGSSYNSPLHFGNGTRLTVT.

The rearrangement uses TRBV28 and TRBJ2-1; D is undetermined. The CDR3 totals 13 residues. Trimming took 3 bases from V and 6 from J, leaving 9 bases between them. CDR1 is MDHEN and CDR2 is SYDVKM in the germline V gene. The CDR3 loop reads CASSFIALNEQFF. CDR3 DNA: TGTGCCAGCAGTTTTATCGCCCTCAATGAGCAGTTCTTC. The full variable domain, with the rest looked up from reference TRBV28 and TRBJ2-1, is DVKVTQSSRYLVKRTGEKVFLECVQDMDHENMFWYRQDPGLGLRLIYFSYDVKMKEKGDIPEGYSVSREKKERFSLILESASTNQTSMYLCASSFIALNEQFFGPGTRLTVL.

The gene calls are TRBV5-8 and TRBJ1-2; 7 bases agree with TRBD1. CDR3 length equals 15 residues. J lost 7 bases, V lost 6 bases, and 15 bases had no gene match. The V gene's germline CDR1 is SGHTS and CDR2 YDEGEE. The CDR3 sequence: CASTLPGQDGFGYTF. CDR3 bases: TGTGCCAGCACCCTACCCGGACAGGACGGGTTTGGCTACACCTTC.

V usage is TRBV5-1 and J usage is TRBJ1-1, with a weak D call TRBD1 (6 bases). This CDR3 spans 15 amino acids. CDR1 and CDR2 from the germline V gene are SGHRS and YFSETQ. With 0 bases removed from V and 1 base from J, the gap between germline ends came to 10 bases. The CDR3 protein is CASSLGGPGNTEAFF. The CDR3 nucleotides are TGCGCCAGCAGCTTGGGGGGGCCCGGGAACACTGAAGCTTTCTTT.

This clone was detected a few times. The rearrangement links TRBV5-6 to TRBJ2-2, with D maybe TRBD2 (6 bases). CDR3 length equals 15 residues. Germline V lookup: CDR1 SGHDT, CDR2 YYEEEE. V was clipped by 2 bases and J by 6 bases, with 14 bases between them. CDR3 nucleotides: TGTGCCAGCAGCTTCGACGGGAGATCGGCCGGGGAGCTGTTTTTT. Translated, it gives CASSFDGRSAGELFF.

The sample holds one count of this clone. V gene TRBV6-9 combines with J gene TRBJ1-1; the D is unclear. The CDR3 is 14 amino acids. Trimming cost V 0 bases and J 4 bases, with 9 bases left between them. Germline V CDR1 and CDR2: MNHGY, SVAAGI. CDR3 sequence: CASSYSGEATEAFF. The CDR3 DNA sequence: TGTGCCAGCAGTTATTCTGGGGAGGCCACTGAAGCTTTCTTT.

The chain recombines TRBV19 with TRBJ2-5, with 9 bases matching TRBD1. The CDR3 runs 13 residues. With 6 bases clipped from V and 4 bases from J, the junction kept 3 bases outside the gene matches. The germline gives CDR1 LNHDA, CDR2 SQIVND (reference sequence). CDR3 protein: CASRDRGGETQYF. CDR3 DNA sequence: TGTGCCAGTAGGGACAGGGGCGGAGAGACCCAGTACTTC.

V is TRBV19 and J is TRBJ1-6; D unresolved. The CDR3 is 12 residues long. Germline V CDR1 and CDR2: LNHDA, SQIVND (reference sequence). Trimming shortened V by 7 bases and J by 7 bases, and 8 bases separated the two germline ends. The CDR3 DNA sequence: TGTGCCAGTAACTTTCTAAATTCACCCCTCCACTTT. Amino acids: CASNFLNSPLHF. Together with reference TRBV19 and TRBJ1-6, the CDR3 gives the full variable domain: DGGITQSPKYLFRKEGQNVTLSCEQNLNHDAMYWYRQDPGQGLRLIYYSQIVNDFQKGDIAEGYSVSREKKESFPLTVTSAQKNPTAFYLCASNFLNSPLHFGNGTRLTVT.

The chain combines TRBV7-2 with TRBJ1-5, with no clear D. V was pared by 2 bases and J by 6 bases, with 8 bases between. The CDR3 is 13 amino acids. CDR1 and CDR2 (germline): SGHTA, FQGNSA. CDR3 sequence reads: CASSLYKRQPQHF. The CDR3 DNA reads TGTGCCAGCAGCTTATATAAGCGTCAGCCCCAGCATTTT.

This sequence joins TRBV19 and TRBJ1-3; D might be TRBD1 (6 bases). Germline V CDR1 and CDR2: LNHDA, SQIVND (reference sequence). Trimming left V 6 bases short and J 2 bases short, with 26 bases between. This CDR3 has 19 residues. In DNA form, the CDR3 reads TGTGCCAGTAGCCCGGCGACGGGGGGCCGCAGGGGTACTGGAAACACCATATATTTT. It translates to CASSPATGGRRGTGNTIYF. Full variable domain (remainder filled in from reference TRBV19 and TRBJ1-3): DGGITQSPKYLFRKEGQNVTLSCEQNLNHDAMYWYRQDPGQGLRLIYYSQIVNDFQKGDIAEGYSVSREKKESFPLTVTSAQKNPTAFYLCASSPATGGRRGTGNTIYFGEGSWLTVV.

This clone has only a few counts. The chain employs TRBV2 and TRBJ2-7; 9 nucleotides match TRBD1. The V gene end was trimmed by 6 bases and the J gene end by 3 bases; junction bases not matched to a gene: 6. There are 14 residues in the CDR3. Germline CDR1 reads SNHLY; CDR2 reads FYNNEI. This CDR3 reads CASRAGTGSYEQYF. The CDR3 DNA is TGTGCCAGCAGGGCGGGGACAGGGAGCTACGAGCAGTACTTC. Together with reference TRBV2 and TRBJ2-7, the CDR3 gives the full variable domain: EPEVTQTPSHQVTQMGQEVILRCVPISNHLYFYWYRQILGQKVEFLVSFYNNEISEKSEIFDDQFSVERPDGSNFTLKIRSTKLEDSAMYFCASRAGTGSYEQYFGPGTRLTVT.

This clone is a singleton in its sample. The chain has TRBV15 and TRBJ1-6; 8 bases are shared with TRBD1. The CDR3 length is 16 residues. Trimming took 0 bases from V and 9 from J; bases not matched to a gene: 7. Germline values: CDR1 LNHNV, CDR2 YYDKDF (reference sequence). The CDR3 DNA sequence: TGTGCCACCAGCAGAGACAGGGGGCGAGGAGGTTCACCCCTCCACTTT. Its protein product is CATSRDRGRGGSPLHF.

The V gene is TRBV9, the J gene TRBJ2-3; D call uncertain. Trimming shortened V by 0 bases and J by 4 bases, and 3 bases separated the two germline ends. This CDR3 has 12 amino acids. CDR1 is SGDLS, CDR2 YYNGEE, per germline. The DNA for the CDR3 is TGTGCCAGCAGCGTAGATGCAGATACGCAGTATTTT. Its translation: CASSVDADTQYF.

This clone was observed a few times. At one end the junction does not follow the germline gene, possibly because of a read error. The J gene is TRBJ2-2, the V gene TRBV7-6; 8 bases are shared with TRBD2. Germline-derived CDR1 and CDR2 are SGHVS and FNYEAQ. The CDR3 totals 13 residues. The CDR3 reads CASSLAGGGELFF. CDR3 sequence (DNA): TGTGCCAGCAGCCTAGCGGGCGGCGGGGAGCTGTTTTTT. The variable domain in full, with the rest retrieved from reference TRBV7-6 and TRBJ2-2, is GAGVSQSPRYKVTKRGQDVALRCDPISGHVSLYWYRQALGQGPEFLTYFNYEAQQDKSGLPNDRFSAERPEGSISTLTIQRTEQRDSAMYRCASSLAGGGELFFGEGSRLTVL.

V and J are TRBV9 and TRBJ1-2; 9 bases are shared with TRBD1. This CDR3 is 17 amino acids long. The trim removed 2 bases at V and 2 bases at J, leaving 10 bases unmatched. Germline assignment: CDR1 SGDLS and CDR2 YYNGEE. CDR3 loop: CASSVGGTGWENYGYTF. The CDR3 bases are TGTGCCAGCAGCGTCGGAGGGACAGGGTGGGAGAACTATGGCTACACCTTC.

The V call is TRBV19, the J call TRBJ1-5, with D perhaps matching TRBD1 (5 bases). Between the trimmed V and J ends, which lost 1 base and 7 bases, there was a span of 11 bases. CDR1 and CDR2 (germline): LNHDA, SQIVND (reference sequence). The CDR3 totals 14 residues. The CDR3 bases are TGTGCCAGTAGTATAGTTTGGGACGCACAGCCCCAGCATTTT. Translation: CASSIVWDAQPQHF. Filled out from reference TRBV19 and TRBJ1-5, the complete variable domain reads DGGITQSPKYLFRKEGQNVTLSCEQNLNHDAMYWYRQDPGQGLRLIYYSQIVNDFQKGDIAEGYSVSREKKESFPLTVTSAQKNPTAFYLCASSIVWDAQPQHFGDGTRLSIL.

The rearrangement joins TRBV5-6 to TRBJ2-4; D possibly corresponds to TRBD1 (6 bases). This CDR3 comprises 14 residues. Trimming stripped 2 bases from V and 1 base from J, with 7 bases between. Germline loops: CDR1 SGHDT, CDR2 YYEEEE. Here the CDR3 reads CASSFQGAKNIQYF. For the CDR3, the DNA is TGTGCCAGCAGCTTCCAGGGGGCCAAAAACATTCAGTACTTC.

This chain joins TRBV10-3 and TRBJ2-1; D is perhaps TRBD2 (5 bases). CDR3 length: 13 residues. Trimming took off 2 bases at V and 5 bases at J, with 7 bases between the two ends. Germline lookup yields CDR1 ENHRY and CDR2 SYGVKD. CDR3 region: CAISERRDNEQFF. CDR3 DNA sequence: TGTGCCATCAGTGAGAGGCGGGACAATGAGCAGTTCTTC.